This paragraph reports one T cell receptor (beta chain). These data belong to a study of blood T cells in healthy people across ages. The germline V and J ends were trimmed by 3 bases and 6 bases, with 13 bases remaining between them. This CDR3 has 14 amino acids. Germline V lookup: CDR1 SNHLY, CDR2 FYNNEI. Primers used in a second PCR of about 7 to 11 cycles were a sample-barcoded 5' primer and a J-beta primer mix. A 12-random-nucleotide template-switch adaptor tagged each cDNA molecule. In TCRdb, the 5' RACE reads were re-called with MiXCR into one record per CDR3 protein. The sample has some 560,000 distinct CDR3 sequences; around a quarter are singletons. The same specimen was also included in a second study, on T cells of mothers and their children.

This sequence was found in a boy between 2 and 10 years old in good health. Sequencing input: blood. V and J are TRBV2 and TRBJ2-3; no firm D call. The CDR3 loop reads CASSDSPKSDTQYF. The CDR3 nucleotides are TGTGCCAGCAGTGATTCCCCTAAGTCGGATACGCAGTATTTT.